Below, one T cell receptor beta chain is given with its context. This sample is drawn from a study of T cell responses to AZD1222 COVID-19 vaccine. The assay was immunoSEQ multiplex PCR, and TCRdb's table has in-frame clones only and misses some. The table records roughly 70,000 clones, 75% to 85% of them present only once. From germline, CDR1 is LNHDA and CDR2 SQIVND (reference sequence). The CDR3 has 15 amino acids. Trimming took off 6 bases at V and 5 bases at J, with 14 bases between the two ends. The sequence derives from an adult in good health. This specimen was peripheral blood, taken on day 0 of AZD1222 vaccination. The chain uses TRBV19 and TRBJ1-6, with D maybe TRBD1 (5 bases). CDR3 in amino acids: CASRTSGRDNSPLHF. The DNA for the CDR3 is TGTGCCAGTAGGACCTCGGGGCGCGATAATTCACCCCTCCACTTT.